The source of this T cell receptor (beta chain) is a study of human T cells and chemical hapten exposure. Study-level information: Throughout the roughly 22-week study, diphenylcyclopropenone was applied weekly to the patients' scalps. 0.01% DPC was applied to the upper back in patch tests, which were read at 6 days.

General study results and limits: There was no change with DPC sensitization in TCRs above 1 in 1000 frequency.

Time point noted: patch test 1, 2 weeks after DPC sensitization. As for treatment: therapeutic diphenylcyclopropenone sensitization with weekly scalp DPC. Germline CDR1 and CDR2: MDHEN and SYDVKM. CDR3 length: 14 residues. Authors' methods: Sample TCR totals centred on a median of around 100,000, ranging roughly 20,000 to 700,000. Each CDR3 protein is one row after TCRdb ran MiXCR on the RACE reads. The V and J calls were determined by TCRdb, not by the authors. The sample has a few hundred thousand distinct CDR3 sequences, approximately 5.1% seen once. There are many counts of this clonotype. Its antigen is unidentified.

The sample was whole blood, taken in connection with sensitization to the hapten diphenylcyclopropenone (DPC). This chain joins TRBV28 and TRBJ2-3; TRBD2 is a possible D gene (5 bases). The TCR was taken from a woman aged 45-59 years with alopecia areata. Some clones in this sample may be carry-over from other donors' samples. The CDR3, as DNA: TGTGCTAGTGATGGTGCGTCCGGGGCAGATACGCAGTATTTT. It yields the protein CASDGASGADTQYF. The full variable domain, completed using reference TRBV28 and TRBJ2-3, is DVKVTQSSRYLVKRTGEKVFLECVQDMDHENMFWYRQDPGLGLRLIYFSYDVKMKEKGDIPEGYSVSREKKERFSLILESASTNQTSMYLCASDGASGADTQYFGPGTRLTVL.